These T cell receptor beta chains were read from a single sample in a study of cytomegalovirus exposure and HLA in healthy donors. The protocol was immunoSEQ multiplex PCR, while the TCRdb copy is restricted to in-frame clones and leaves out a portion. This sample has 150,000 to 180,000 clones, with about 86% found just once. What was sequenced was PBMCs. The receptors here all came from a human donor in good health. The CDR3 runs from the conserved cysteine through the conserved F or W. The D gene is left open where the match is weak. Rows may omit the clone size; those that give it use once, few, many or a size class.

d_call,j_call,v_call,clone_size,cdr3_aa,cdr3_nt
TRBD2,TRBJ2-2,TRBV7-2,.,CASSLAASGRAGELFF,TGTGCCAGCAGCTTAGCGGCTAGCGGGAGAGCCGGGGAGCTGTTTTTT
.,TRBJ2-4,TRBV2,.,CASSGHLAKNIQYF,TGTGCCAGCAGCGGACACCTAGCCAAAAACATTCAGTACTTC
TRBD1,TRBJ2-2,TRBV28,few,CASSPWGTGDTGELFF,TGTGCCAGCAGTCCCTGGGGGACAGGGGACACCGGGGAGCTGTTTTTT
TRBD1,TRBJ2-7,TRBV6-5,.,CASSEPTGSEQYF,TGTGCCAGCAGTGAGCCGACAGGGTCCGAGCAGTACTTC
.,TRBJ1-5,TRBV18,few,CASSPWGDQPQHF,TGTGCCAGCTCACCATGGGGAGATCAGCCCCAGCATTTT
.,TRBJ1-1,TRBV7-2,.,CASSATLQGSTEAFF,TGTGCCAGCAGCGCGACCCTCCAGGGTAGCACTGAAGCTTTCTTT
.,TRBJ1-1,TRBV28,once,CASSQVAGGVEAFF,TGTGCCAGCAGTCAGGTGGCGGGGGGCGTTGAAGCTTTCTTT
.,TRBJ1-5,TRBV10-3,.,CAISEVYGLYQPQHF,TGTGCCATCAGTGAGGTATACGGTTTGTATCAGCCCCAGCATTTT
.,TRBJ1-1,TRBV29-1,.,CSVWGVGYTEAFF,TGCAGCGTTTGGGGGGTTGGGTACACTGAAGCTTTCTTT
TRBD1,TRBJ2-7,TRBV15,.,CATSRGTGNYEQYF,TGTGCCACCAGCAGAGGGACAGGCAACTACGAGCAGTACTTC
TRBD2,TRBJ2-1,TRBV7-3,.,CASSLGREFLFF,TGTGCCAGCAGCTTAGGGCGGGAGTTTCTGTTCTTC
TRBD2,TRBJ2-3,TRBV27,.,CASSSAGGLWADTQYF,TGTGCCAGCAGTTCAGCGGGGGGGCTGTGGGCAGATACGCAGTATTTT
.,TRBJ2-1,TRBV7-3,.,CASSFRGDNEQFF,TGTGCCAGCAGCTTTCGGGGTGACAATGAGCAGTTCTTC
.,TRBJ2-1,TRBV30,few,CAWGGGYNEQFF,TGTGCCTGGGGGGGAGGTTACAATGAGCAGTTCTTC
TRBD1,TRBJ2-7,TRBV5-4,.,CASSLEGTVYEQYF,TGTGCCAGCAGCTTGGAGGGGACAGTCTACGAGCAGTACTTC
TRBD2,TRBJ2-7,TRBV7-9,.,CASTPGGGSLYEQYF,TGTGCCAGCACCCCGGGGGGGGGTTCCCTCTACGAGCAGTACTTC
.,TRBJ2-1,TRBV19,.,CASSMGADREGFF,TGTGCCAGTAGTATGGGTGCGGACAGGGAGGGGTTCTTC
.,TRBJ2-2,TRBV11-3,.,CASSPGFRDTGELFF,TGTGCCAGCAGCCCCGGGTTCCGGGACACCGGGGAGCTGTTTTTT
.,TRBJ1-2,TRBV2,.,CASPIKDSVYGYTF,TGTGCCAGCCCAATTAAAGACAGTGTCTATGGCTACACCTTC
TRBD1,TRBJ2-2,TRBV11-1,once,CASSLDQGAVINGELFF,TGTGCCAGCAGCTTAGATCAGGGGGCGGTTATCAACGGGGAGCTGTTTTTT
.,TRBJ2-5,TRBV6-5,.,CASRLDGEETQYF,TGTGCCAGCAGACTTGACGGAGAGGAGACCCAGTACTTC
.,TRBJ2-1,TRBV28,.,CASRVHLSSYNEQFF,TGTGCCAGCAGGGTCCACTTGAGCTCCTACAATGAGCAGTTCTTC
.,TRBJ1-1,TRBV28,.,CASSQPVPGNTEAFF,TGTGCCAGCAGTCAACCAGTTCCAGGGAACACTGAAGCTTTCTTT
TRBD2,TRBJ2-7,TRBV5-1,.,CASSTGSGGVHEQYF,TGCGCCAGCAGCACGGGTAGCGGGGGGGTCCACGAGCAGTACTTC
.,TRBJ2-7,TRBV5-6,.,CASTFDRFPYEQYF,TGTGCCAGCACCTTTGACAGGTTCCCCTACGAGCAGTACTTC
TRBD2,TRBJ2-7,TRBV7-9,.,CASSLGVGTSREQYF,TGTGCCAGCAGCTTAGGGGTCGGGACTAGTCGCGAGCAGTACTTC
TRBD1,TRBJ2-1,TRBV4-1,.,CASSQPGQRRREQFF,TGCGCCAGCAGCCAGCCGGGACAGCGTAGGCGTGAGCAGTTCTTC
TRBD2,TRBJ2-2,TRBV6-6,.,CASGGANTGELFF,TGTGCCAGCGGGGGGGCGAACACCGGGGAGCTGTTTTTT
.,TRBJ1-1,TRBV7-2,.,CASSLARGHRGGAFF,TGTGCCAGCAGCTTAGCGCGAGGACACCGGGGGGGAGCTTTCTTT
.,TRBJ2-5,TRBV5-5,.,CASSWRGEETQYF,TGTGCCAGCAGCTGGCGGGGAGAAGAGACCCAGTACTTC
.,TRBJ1-1,TRBV9,.,CASSVGAGVNTEAFF,TGTGCCAGCAGCGTAGGAGCAGGGGTAAACACTGAAGCTTTCTTT
TRBD2,TRBJ2-3,TRBV5-1,.,CASSSTSGRALYF,TGCGCCAGCAGCTCGACTAGCGGGAGGGCCCTATATTTT
TRBD2,TRBJ2-3,TRBV13,.,CASSSTSGGSTDTQYF,TGTGCCAGCAGCTCCACTAGCGGGGGGTCCACAGATACGCAGTATTTT
TRBD1,TRBJ1-6,TRBV9,once,CASSVTGVSYNSPLHF,TGTGCCAGCAGCGTCACAGGGGTCTCCTATAATTCACCCCTCCACTTT
TRBD2,TRBJ2-7,TRBV5-1,.,CASSLARGDSYEQYF,TGCGCCAGCAGCTTGGCCCGGGGGGACTCCTACGAGCAGTACTTC
TRBD2,TRBJ2-1,TRBV29-1,.,CSAQGGGRALNEQFF,TGCAGCGCCCAAGGGGGCGGGAGGGCCTTAAATGAGCAGTTCTTC
TRBD1,TRBJ2-2,TRBV7-2,.,CASSPGQGHTGELFF,TGTGCCAGCAGCCCGGGACAGGGTCACACCGGGGAGCTGTTTTTT
.,TRBJ2-7,TRBV11-2,.,CASSFSRGPYEQYF,TGTGCCAGCAGCTTTAGCAGGGGCCCCTACGAGCAGTACTTC
TRBD1,TRBJ2-1,TRBV7-6,.,CASSLNRGQVALEGQFF,TGTGCCAGCAGCTTAAATAGGGGACAGGTGGCATTAGAGGGGCAGTTCTTC
TRBD1,TRBJ1-2,TRBV19,.,CASSTDRGLRYGYTF,TGTGCCAGTAGTACGGACAGGGGTCTACGCTATGGCTACACCTTC
.,TRBJ1-1,TRBV2,.,CASSLLGTIGEAFF,TGTGCCAGCAGTCTCTTGGGGACTATAGGAGAAGCTTTCTTT
.,TRBJ2-7,TRBV29-1,.,CSVEVGAGAYEQYF,TGCAGCGTTGAGGTAGGAGCAGGGGCCTACGAGCAGTACTTC
.,TRBJ1-5,TRBV27,.,CASSRTFRRQPQHF,TGTGCCAGCAGTCGGACATTTCGGCGTCAGCCCCAGCATTTT
.,TRBJ2-7,TRBV4-1,.,CASRKGLDSYEQYF,TGCGCCAGCAGGAAGGGACTCGACTCCTACGAGCAGTACTTC
TRBD1,TRBJ1-1,TRBV2,.,CASAYRGPEAFF,TGTGCCAGCGCTTACAGGGGGCCTGAAGCTTTCTTT
TRBD2,TRBJ2-7,TRBV5-1,.,CASSLAAGGREQYF,TGCGCCAGCAGCTTGGCGGCGGGAGGTCGGGAGCAGTACTTC
.,TRBJ2-1,TRBV29-1,.,CSVNTYNEQFF,TGCAGCGTTAACACCTACAATGAGCAGTTCTTC
TRBD1,TRBJ2-1,TRBV27,few,CASSLPGTGKDEQFF,TGTGCCAGCAGTTTACCGGGGACAGGGAAAGATGAGCAGTTCTTC
TRBD2,TRBJ2-1,TRBV7-9,.,CASSLAGGYNEQFF,TGTGCCAGCAGCCTCGCGGGGGGTTACAATGAGCAGTTCTTC
TRBD1,TRBJ2-3,TRBV4-2,.,CASSQFGQGDTDTQYF,TGTGCCAGCAGCCAATTCGGACAGGGAGACACAGATACGCAGTATTTT
.,TRBJ2-7,TRBV27,.,CASSANLRYEQYF,TGTGCCAGTTCCGCCAACCTACGGTACGAGCAGTACTTC
TRBD2,TRBJ2-2,TRBV18,.,CASSPLSGGSGELFF,TGTGCCAGCTCACCCCTTAGCGGGGGGTCCGGAGAGCTGTTTTTT
.,TRBJ2-2,TRBV6-4,.,CARESGENTGELFF,TGTGCCCGAGAGTCGGGGGAGAACACCGGGGAGCTGTTTTTT